This passage covers 23 T cell receptor beta chains from one sample sequenced in a study of T cell changes during pregnancy in multiple sclerosis. Sequencing used immunoSEQ multiplex PCR; TCRdb keeps in-frame clones, though not all of them. The table lists 70,000 to 80,000 clones, roughly nine tenths of them singletons. This specimen was peripheral blood, taken before pregnancy. These receptors all come from a female donor with multiple sclerosis, enrolled in a pregnancy study.

The rearrangement links TRBV7-9 to TRBJ1-1; D gene uncertain. The V end was cut by 4 bases, the J end by 3 bases, with 15 bases between. CDR3 length equals 15 residues. Germline V CDR1 and CDR2: SEHNR, FQNEAQ (reference sequence). The CDR3 DNA reads TGTGCCAGCAGCTCCAAAGCGGGTCAGGACACTGAAGCTTTCTTT. Its protein is CASSSKAGQDTEAFF.

The rearrangement uses TRBV12-5 and TRBJ1-2, with D perhaps matching TRBD1 (6 bases). Trimming pared 3 bases from V and 6 bases from J, leaving 14 bases between. Germline loops: CDR1 LGHNT, CDR2 FRNRAP. The CDR3 length is 14 residues. CDR3 DNA: TGTGCTAGTGGTTTACCCCGGGGGGCTAATGGCTACACCTTC. Translation gives CASGLPRGANGYTF.

This chain uses TRBV27 with TRBJ2-7; D remains unclear. The CDR3 is 15 amino acids. Germline-derived CDR1 and CDR2 are MNHEY and SMNVEV (reference sequence). Trimming took 5 bases from V and 0 from J, leaving 14 bases between them. As DNA, the CDR3 is TGTGCCAGCAGTACCACTCCGTTGCACTCCTACGAGCAGTACTTC. Protein: CASSTTPLHSYEQYF.

The chain combines TRBV19 with TRBJ2-1; a possible D gene is TRBD2 (5 bases). CDR3 length: 14 amino acids. From germline, CDR1 is LNHDA and CDR2 SQIVND (reference sequence). V was trimmed by 5 bases and J by 6 bases, leaving 14 bases between them. The CDR3 here is CASSFLGLPNEQFF. The CDR3 bases are TGTGCCAGTAGTTTCCTAGGACTGCCCAATGAGCAGTTCTTC. The full variable domain, its missing parts supplied by reference TRBV19 and TRBJ2-1, is DGGITQSPKYLFRKEGQNVTLSCEQNLNHDAMYWYRQDPGQGLRLIYYSQIVNDFQKGDIAEGYSVSREKKESFPLTVTSAQKNPTAFYLCASSFLGLPNEQFFGPGTRLTVL.

The J gene is TRBJ2-1, the V gene TRBV19; TRBD2 matches at 12 bases. CDR1 is LNHDA, CDR2 SQIVND, per germline (reference sequence). This CDR3 region has 15 residues. The V gene end was trimmed by 1 base and the J gene end by 8 bases; junction bases not matched to a gene: 3. The CDR3 DNA reads TGTGCCAGTAGTATAGGCCTAGCGGGGGGGGATGAGCAGTTCTTC. Its translation is CASSIGLAGGDEQFF.

The chain has TRBV10-3 and TRBJ2-1, with 9 positions matching TRBD2. J gave up 0 bases and V 6 bases, and 3 bases lay outside the gene matches. The CDR3 runs to 15 residues. Looked up from germline, CDR1 is ENHRY and CDR2 is SYGVKD. The CDR3 protein is CAISLAGSSYNEQFF. The CDR3 DNA sequence: TGTGCCATCAGCCTAGCGGGGAGCTCCTACAATGAGCAGTTCTTC.

The J gene is TRBJ2-7, the V gene TRBV30; D might be TRBD2 (5 bases). Germline V gene sequence: CDR1 GTSNPN, CDR2 SVGIG (reference sequence). This CDR3 comprises 13 residues. With 2 bases removed from V and 0 bases from J, the gap between germline ends came to 8 bases. The CDR3 region is CAWSQDSSYEQYF. In nucleotides, the CDR3 is TGTGCCTGGAGTCAGGACTCCTCCTACGAGCAGTACTTC.

This chain uses TRBV6-5 with TRBJ2-7, with TRBD1 matching over 9 bases. CDR1 is MNHEY, CDR2 SVGAGI, per germline. The CDR3 has 15 amino acids. With 6 bases clipped from V and 3 bases from J, the junction kept 9 bases outside the gene matches. CDR3 in DNA: TGTGCCAGCAGCCCCGGGACAGGGAAATACTACGAGCAGTACTTC. Translated, it gives CASSPGTGKYYEQYF.

In DNA form, the CDR3 reads TGTGCCAGTAGTATAGCGGGGATATATGGCTACACCTTC. This gives the protein CASSIAGIYGYTF. The rearrangement links TRBV19 to TRBJ1-2; D call uncertain. This CDR3 comprises 13 residues. V was clipped by 1 base and J by 5 bases, with 8 bases between them. Germline V gene data show CDR1 as LNHDA and CDR2 as SQIVND (reference sequence).

The V call is TRBV4-2, the J call TRBJ2-7; TRBD2 matches 14 bases. CDR1 is LGHNA, CDR2 YNFKEQ, per germline. Germline trimming cut 6 bases from V and 5 bases from J; bases unmatched to any gene: 9. CDR3 length: 16 amino acids. The CDR3 protein is CASRRTSGGIRDEQYF. The DNA for the CDR3 is TGTGCCAGCAGGCGGACTAGCGGGGGGATCCGCGACGAGCAGTACTTC.

This clone was seen a handful of times. For the CDR3, the DNA is TGCAGCGTTGAAGATCATCCACAGCAGAACACTGAAGCTTTCTTT. Amino acids: CSVEDHPQQNTEAFF. This sequence joins TRBV29-1 and TRBJ1-1; D not certain. From germline, CDR1 is SQVTM and CDR2 ANQGSEA. The V end lost 0 bases, the J end lost 1 base, and 12 bases lay between the germline ends. This CDR3 region has 15 residues.

The chain combines TRBV7-9 with TRBJ2-5, with a tentative D call TRBD2 (6 bases). V lost 4 bases to trimming and J lost 5 bases, with 17 bases between them. Germline values: CDR1 SEHNR, CDR2 FQNEAQ (reference sequence). The CDR3 extends over 15 amino acids. DNA of the CDR3: TGTGCCAGCAGCTCACGGAGAGTGGGAGGCGAGACCCAGTACTTC. It codes for CASSSRRVGGETQYF.

This clone was picked up a small number of times. This chain connects TRBV7-9 to TRBJ2-2; a weak D match, TRBD1 (6 bases). The CDR3 has 13 amino acids. CDR1 is SEHNR, CDR2 FQNEAQ, per germline (reference sequence). The ends were cut back, 2 bases at V and 9 bases at J, with 10 bases in the middle. The CDR3 protein is CASSLYRDRELFF. In DNA, the CDR3 is TGTGCCAGCAGCTTATACAGGGATAGGGAGCTGTTTTTT.

The chain has TRBV6-4 and TRBJ2-4; D is perhaps TRBD2 (6 bases). Between the trimmed V and J ends, which lost 0 bases and 16 bases, there was a span of 13 bases. The CDR3 has 12 residues. Germline assignment: CDR1 MRHNA and CDR2 SNTAGT. The CDR3 bases are TGTGCCAGCAGTGACTCGAACGGGAGAGGATACTTC. It is translated as CASSDSNGRGYF.

The chain combines TRBV27 with TRBJ2-1, with 8 bases identical to TRBD2. CDR3 length equals 14 residues. Germline values: CDR1 MNHEY, CDR2 SMNVEV (reference sequence). Trimming at V came to 7 bases and at J to 2 bases, leaving 4 bases not matched to a gene. The CDR3 DNA reads as TGTGCCAGCACCCAAGCGGGAGCCTACAATGAGCAGTTCTTC. It codes for CASTQAGAYNEQFF.

The chain links TRBV30 to TRBJ2-3; possible D gene TRBD2, 5 bases. Germline values: CDR1 GTSNPN, CDR2 SVGIG (reference sequence). V shed 0 bases and J shed 4 bases, with 8 bases lying between them. This CDR3 has 13 residues. This CDR3 reads CAWSVLGADTQYF. The DNA of the CDR3 is TGTGCCTGGAGTGTACTGGGAGCAGATACGCAGTATTTT.

The chain is built from TRBV5-4 and TRBJ1-1; 7 nucleotides agree with TRBD1. Trimming cost V 6 bases and J 0 bases; bases outside gene matches: 5. The CDR3 contains 14 residues. Germline assignment: CDR1 SGHNT and CDR2 YYREEE (reference sequence). The CDR3 sequence is CASTTTGLNTEAFF. DNA of the CDR3: TGTGCCAGCACCACGACAGGGCTGAACACTGAAGCTTTCTTT. The whole variable domain, filled in from reference TRBV5-4 and TRBJ1-1, reads ETGVTQSPTHLIKTRGQQVTLRCSSQSGHNTVSWYQQALGQGPQFIFQYYREEENGRGNFPPRFSGLQFPNYSSELNVNALELDDSALYLCASTTTGLNTEAFFGQGTRLTVV.

The chain joins TRBV5-5 to TRBJ2-2; TRBD1 matches 7 bases. This CDR3 spans 15 amino acids. Trimming took 5 bases from V and 4 from J; bases not matched to a gene: 8. Looked up from germline, CDR1 is SGHKS and CDR2 is YYEKEE (reference sequence). The CDR3 loop is CASSPEGALTGELFF. The CDR3 nucleotides read TGTGCCAGCAGTCCCGAGGGGGCACTCACCGGGGAGCTGTTTTTT.

The J gene is TRBJ2-5, the V gene TRBV4-1; 14 nucleotides match TRBD2. The V gene's germline CDR1 is MGHRA and CDR2 YSYEKL. CDR3 size: 16 residues. The trim removed 0 bases at V and 5 bases at J, leaving 2 bases unmatched. The CDR3 DNA is TGCGCCAGCAGCCAAGATAGGACTAGCGGGAGGGAGACCCAGTACTTC. Amino acids: CASSQDRTSGRETQYF.

The J gene is TRBJ2-7, the V gene TRBV1; the table's D call TRBD2 went unverified against the DNA. TRBV1 is a listed pseudogene. The CDR3 runs 16 residues. CDR3 nucleotide sequence: TGCACCAGCAGCCATGTGACTAGCGGGCTTCTCTACGAGCAGTACTTC. Amino acids: CTSSHVTSGLLYEQYF.

J is TRBJ1-1 and V is TRBV5-5, with D perhaps matching TRBD1 (6 bases). Germline assignment: CDR1 SGHKS and CDR2 YYEKEE (reference sequence). The CDR3 is made up of 14 amino acids. The germline V and J ends were trimmed by 4 bases and 4 bases, with 14 bases remaining between them. In DNA, the CDR3 is TGTGCCAGCAGCCGGGAGGGAGGGGGCACTGAAGCTTTCTTT. It encodes CASSREGGGTEAFF.

The chain couples TRBV7-3 to TRBJ2-5; TRBD1 agrees at 9 bases. Unmatched junction bases numbered 6, after V lost 5 bases and J lost 5 bases. The CDR3 length is 14 residues. Germline-derived CDR1 and CDR2 are SGHTA and FQGTGA. CDR3 DNA sequence: TGTGCCAGCAGCGGACAGGGGAGCGGGGAGACCCAGTACTTC. Its protein product is CASSGQGSGETQYF.

With respect to this clone: Sequence at one end of the junction differs from germline and may be a read error. The CDR3 DNA is TGTGCCAGCACCACCCCCGGAGGGAACGCTGAAGCTTTCTTT. Amino acids: CASTTPGGNAEAFF. The chain combines TRBV6-5 with TRBJ1-1, with no clear D. Germline V gene data show CDR1 as MNHEY and CDR2 as SVGAGI. The CDR3 has 14 amino acids.